This TCR beta chain was identified in a study of T cell repertoires in cytomegalovirus infection (dated by TCRdb to between 2017 and 2020). Study-level background: Donor HLA type was relevant to the analysis, as public TCR beta signatures indicated carriage of CMV infection together with the matching HLA type. Study-level results and caveats: The ex vivo response was dominated by HLA-C-restricted CMV-specific TCR beta clonotypes, which also provided the single most frequent clonotype in two of eight donors. Cumulative frequency of public TCR beta family members discriminated carriers of CMV infection plus the relevant HLA type in this cohort and an independent roughly 330-donor cohort.

Inclusive of the bounding cysteine and phenylalanine, the CDR3 is 12 residues long. Just the 36-base CDR3 DNA is kept, in frame starting at base 1. The germline V gene encodes CDR1 LNHDA and CDR2 SQIVND (reference sequence). V is reduced by 2 bases and J by 7 bases, leaving a spacing of 6 bases between them. TCRdb records Illumina HiSeq 1500 as the sequencer. TCRdb reanalyzed the raw reads on its own, using fastp at Q25 for trimming and MiXCR for clone calling, and kept in-frame beta chains. All rows with the same CDR3 protein become a single entry with the most common DNA and genes. In this sample the table shows hundreds of thousands of distinct CDR3 sequences, about a third of which occur a single time. The ten largest clonotypes hold 2.5% to 3.5% of the sample. Remarks on this clonotype: The clone's antigen remains unknown. Base qualities are not recorded, but no much larger clone differs from it by a single base.

The chain is encoded by TRBV19 joined to TRBJ1-5; a confident D gene designation cannot be given. Sequencing was carried out using PBMCs. The source of this sequence is a human donor in good health (CMV status not recorded). Some clones in this sample may be carry-over from other donors' samples. The CDR3 region reads CASSINEQPQHF. Read as DNA, the sequence is TGTGCCAGTAGTATAAACGAGCAGCCCCAGCATTTT.